This T cell receptor beta chain was profiled in a study of blood T cell repertoires in COVID-19. At the level of the study: Sources were T cells, B-cell-depleted T cells, or PBMCs; the material itself was cDNA or gDNA.

This clone was seen a few times. V dropped 3 bases and J dropped 4; count of bases not matched to a gene: 3. The CDR3 is made up of 12 amino acids. CDR1 GTSNPN and CDR2 SVGIG come from the germline V gene (reference sequence). Per the original data handling: For nucleated cells, counts were estimated from reference gene primer amplification. The data were produced by immunoSEQ multiplex PCR, yet TCRdb's version contains in-frame clones alone and is incomplete. V and J calls and clone size come straight from that table; D and trimming were deduced from the DNA. This repertoire shows approximately 410,000 clones, roughly 88% found once; its top ten account for over 1.1%.

V gene TRBV30 combines with J gene TRBJ2-7; 7 nucleotides line up with TRBD1. The sequence came from a woman aged 25 to 39 with active or convalescent COVID-19. What was sequenced was peripheral blood. The CDR3, as DNA: TGTGCCTGGAGCGTGGACAGGTACGAGCAGTACTTC. Its protein is CAWSVDRYEQYF. The full variable domain, its missing parts supplied by reference TRBV30 and TRBJ2-7, is SQTIHQWPATLVQPVGSPLSLECTVEGTSNPNLYWYRQAAGRGLQLLFYSVGIGQISSEVPQNLSASRPQDRQFILSSKKLLLSDSGFYLCAWSVDRYEQYFGPGTRLTVT.